The rows below give T cell receptor beta chains drawn from one sample of a study of shared clonotypes between healthy human individuals. Data came from immunoSEQ multiplex PCR; TCRdb stores just in-frame clones and leaves some out. The data hold around 1.6 million clones, with roughly 98% observed a single time. Material: naive CD4+ T cells sorted from blood. The receptors come from a man aged 25 to 40 in good health. Each CDR3 is given with its conserved first and last residue. The D gene is left open where the match is weak. Clone size is stated in some rows and not others, as once, few, many or a class when expanded.

size: -
D: -
J: TRBJ2-7
V: TRBV18
DNA: TGTGCCAGCTCTATAGGGGCGTCAACCTACGAGCAGTACTTC
CDR3: CASSIGASTYEQYF

size: once
D: -
J: TRBJ1-1
V: TRBV5-1
DNA: TGCGCCAGCAGCCGAACCACCCTGACAGGTTTAACTGAAGCTTTCTTT
CDR3: CASSRTTLTGLTEAFF

size: -
D: -
J: TRBJ2-5
V: TRBV28
DNA: TGTGCCAGCAGATCCCCCGGGGAGACCCAGTACTTC
CDR3: CASRSPGETQYF

size: once
D: TRBD2
J: TRBJ2-7
V: TRBV18
DNA: TGTGCCAGCTCACCACTACGCGGGAGCTCCTACGAGCAGTACTTC
CDR3: CASSPLRGSSYEQYF

size: -
D: TRBD2
J: TRBJ2-3
V: TRBV5-4
DNA: TGTGCCAGCAGCTTCGGACTAGCGGGAGAAGTTACGCAGTATTTT
CDR3: CASSFGLAGEVTQYF

size: -
D: TRBD1
J: TRBJ1-2
V: TRBV25-1
DNA: TGTGCCAGCGCCCCAGGGGGCGGCGCCTATGGCTACACCTTC
CDR3: CASAPGGGAYGYTF

size: -
D: TRBD1
J: TRBJ1-2
V: TRBV7-2
DNA: TGTGCCAGCAGCGCAGGGACAGGGTATGGCTACACCTTC
CDR3: CASSAGTGYGYTF

size: -
D: TRBD2
J: TRBJ2-1
V: TRBV7-2
DNA: TGTGCCAGCGGGGTTCTAGCGGACTTCTACAATGAGCAGTTCTTC
CDR3: CASGVLADFYNEQFF

size: -
D: TRBD1
J: TRBJ1-2
V: TRBV6-5
DNA: TGTGCCAGCAGTCCTGGGGACAGAAAGGGCTATGGCTACACCTTC
CDR3: CASSPGDRKGYGYTF

size: -
D: -
J: TRBJ2-1
V: TRBV2
DNA: TGTGCCAGCAGAGACAACGGTCTGTCAAATGAGCAGTTCTTC
CDR3: CASRDNGLSNEQFF

size: -
D: -
J: TRBJ2-3
V: TRBV25-1
DNA: TGTGCCAGCAGTGAATGGATGGGGGGCACAGATACGCAGTATTTT
CDR3: CASSEWMGGTDTQYF

size: -
D: -
J: TRBJ2-7
V: TRBV21-1
DNA: TGTGCCAGCAGCAAAGACGCGACAGGTCGTCATGAGCGGACCTACGAGCAGTACTTC
CDR3: CASSKDATGRHERTYEQYF

size: once
D: -
J: TRBJ2-1
V: TRBV27
DNA: TGTGCCAGCAGGAGGGAAGGGTCCTACAATGAGCAGTTCTTC
CDR3: CASRREGSYNEQFF

size: -
D: -
J: TRBJ2-1
V: TRBV21-1
DNA: TGTGCCAGCAGCAAAGGAGGACAGGGGGCGTTCAGCTCCTACAATGAGCAGTTCTTC
CDR3: CASSKGGQGAFSSYNEQFF

size: -
D: TRBD1
J: TRBJ2-1
V: TRBV6-5
DNA: TGTGCCAGCAGTTACCGGGGACAGGACAATGAGCAGTTCTTC
CDR3: CASSYRGQDNEQFF

size: -
D: -
J: TRBJ2-3
V: TRBV4-2
DNA: TGTGCCAGCAGCCAAGAAGGCGATACGCAGTATTTT
CDR3: CASSQEGDTQYF

size: -
D: TRBD1
J: TRBJ1-1
V: TRBV6-6
DNA: TGTGCCAGCGGCAGGGGGAAGGAGGGGACTGAAGCTTTCTTT
CDR3: CASGRGKEGTEAFF

size: -
D: -
J: TRBJ2-1
V: TRBV5-5
DNA: TGTGCCAGCAGCTTCAGTTCCGCGTACAATGAGCAGTTCTTC
CDR3: CASSFSSAYNEQFF

size: -
D: -
J: TRBJ2-1
V: TRBV7-9
DNA: TGTGCCAGCAGCTTGGAGGTATATTACAATGAGCAGTTCTTC
CDR3: CASSLEVYYNEQFF

size: -
D: -
J: TRBJ1-1
V: TRBV5-1
DNA: TGCGCCAGCAGCTTGGTGGCAGGGAGGGGCACTGAAGCTTTCTTT
CDR3: CASSLVAGRGTEAFF

size: -
D: -
J: TRBJ2-6
V: TRBV6-5
DNA: TGTGCCACCTCTCAAGGGGACAACGTCCTGACTTTC
CDR3: CATSQGDNVLTF

size: -
D: -
J: TRBJ1-1
V: TRBV28
DNA: TGTGCCAGCAGTCCCAGGGGCACTGAAGCTTTCTTT
CDR3: CASSPRGTEAFF

size: -
D: -
J: TRBJ1-4
V: TRBV29-1
DNA: TGCAGCGTTGAGGGGATGCTAGGAGAAAAACTGTTTTTT
CDR3: CSVEGMLGEKLFF

size: -
D: -
J: TRBJ2-7
V: TRBV5-1
DNA: TGCGCCAGCAGCGGGACGGGACTCCTTTCCCACGAGCAGTACTTC
CDR3: CASSGTGLLSHEQYF

size: -
D: TRBD2
J: TRBJ2-7
V: TRBV7-7
DNA: TGTGCTAGCAGCTTGGTAGCGGGAGAAGGATCCTACGAGCAGTACTTC
CDR3: CASSLVAGEGSYEQYF

size: -
D: -
J: TRBJ2-5
V: TRBV11-2
DNA: TGTGCCAGCAGCTTCCTAGTCAGGAGGGCGAGAGAGACCCAGTACTTC
CDR3: CASSFLVRRARETQYF

size: -
D: TRBD1
J: TRBJ1-2
V: TRBV6-1
DNA: TGTGCCAGCAGTGCGACAGGGTATGGCTACACCTTC
CDR3: CASSATGYGYTF

size: -
D: -
J: TRBJ2-2
V: TRBV5-5
DNA: TGTGCCAGCAGACTATCGAGGGTGACGAACACCGGGGAGCTGTTTTTT
CDR3: CASRLSRVTNTGELFF

size: once
D: -
J: TRBJ1-5
V: TRBV7-2
DNA: TGTGCCAGCGCTAGGGGAAGGCTTTATAGCAATCAGCCCCAGCATTTT
CDR3: CASARGRLYSNQPQHF

size: once
D: TRBD1
J: TRBJ2-7
V: TRBV7-9
DNA: TGTGCCAGCAGTCCGGACAGGGGCTACGAGCAGTACTTC
CDR3: CASSPDRGYEQYF

size: once
D: -
J: TRBJ1-2
V: TRBV18
DNA: TGTGCCAGCTCACCAACCGGGACGGACGGCTATGGCTACACCTTC
CDR3: CASSPTGTDGYGYTF

size: -
D: -
J: TRBJ2-4
V: TRBV28
DNA: TGTGCCAGCAGAACCTTCAGGACAGATCGACTAGCCAAAAACATTCAGTACTTC
CDR3: CASRTFRTDRLAKNIQYF

size: -
D: TRBD2
J: TRBJ2-7
V: TRBV2
DNA: TGTGCCAGCAGTCTAGCGGGAAACTACGAGCAGTACTTC
CDR3: CASSLAGNYEQYF

size: -
D: TRBD1
J: TRBJ2-3
V: TRBV28
DNA: TGTGCCAGCAGTACACCGACAGGGGCGGCAGATACGCAGTATTTT
CDR3: CASSTPTGAADTQYF

size: -
D: TRBD1
J: TRBJ2-5
V: TRBV7-3
DNA: TGTGCCAGCAGCCCGCGGACAGGGGGCCTGGAGACCCAGTACTTC
CDR3: CASSPRTGGLETQYF

size: -
D: -
J: TRBJ2-3
V: TRBV29-1
DNA: TGCAGCGTTGAGAGCGGACAAACGCAGTATTTT
CDR3: CSVESGQTQYF

size: once
D: -
J: TRBJ2-1
V: TRBV19
DNA: TGTGCCAGTAGTAGGGGGGATGAGCAGTTCTTC
CDR3: CASSRGDEQFF

size: -
D: -
J: TRBJ2-3
V: TRBV5-1
DNA: TGCGCCAGCAGCTTGGATACAGCTAGCACAGATACGCAGTATTTT
CDR3: CASSLDTASTDTQYF

size: -
D: -
J: TRBJ1-4
V: TRBV5-5
DNA: TGTGCCAGCAGCTCGGGCGGCTCGATAAATGAAAAACTGTTTTTT
CDR3: CASSSGGSINEKLFF

size: -
D: -
J: TRBJ1-5
V: TRBV27
DNA: TGTGCCAGCAGGGGCCTCAATCAGCCCCAGCATTTT
CDR3: CASRGLNQPQHF

size: -
D: TRBD2
J: TRBJ2-7
V: TRBV18
DNA: TGTGCCAGCTCAGGGCGACTAGCGGAATCCTACGAGCAGTACTTC
CDR3: CASSGRLAESYEQYF

size: -
D: -
J: TRBJ1-4
V: TRBV15
DNA: TGTGCCACCAGCAGAACGTCACACGGACCTGGGGCTAATGAAAAACTGTTTTTT
CDR3: CATSRTSHGPGANEKLFF

size: -
D: TRBD1
J: TRBJ2-5
V: TRBV6-5
DNA: TGTGAGACAGGGGAAGAGACCCAGTACTTC
CDR3: CETGEETQYF

size: -
D: TRBD2
J: TRBJ2-7
V: TRBV18
DNA: TGTGCCAGCTCACGGGCGGGAGTAAGCGAGCAGTACTTC
CDR3: CASSRAGVSEQYF

size: -
D: TRBD2
J: TRBJ2-1
V: TRBV5-1
DNA: TGCGCCAGCAGCTTGGTAATCGGGACTAGCGGGAGCAATGAGCAGTTCTTC
CDR3: CASSLVIGTSGSNEQFF

size: -
D: TRBD2
J: TRBJ2-3
V: TRBV7-8
DNA: TGTGCCAGCAGCTGGGGACTAGCGGGAATGACAGATACGCAGTATTTT
CDR3: CASSWGLAGMTDTQYF

size: -
D: -
J: TRBJ2-2
V: TRBV27
DNA: TGTGCCAGCAGTTTATTCATCTTTGGGGCAGCGAACACCGGGGAGCTGTTTTTT
CDR3: CASSLFIFGAANTGELFF

size: once
D: TRBD2
J: TRBJ2-2
V: TRBV5-4
DNA: TGTGCCAGCAGTTCACCAGCGGGAGGCGCCGGGGAGCTGTTTTTT
CDR3: CASSSPAGGAGELFF

size: -
D: -
J: TRBJ2-1
V: TRBV5-1
DNA: TGCGCCAGCAGCTTGGGGACAGTAAATGAGCAGTTCTTC
CDR3: CASSLGTVNEQFF

size: -
D: -
J: TRBJ2-1
V: TRBV7-9
DNA: TGTGCCAGCAGCACCTTCACAGTTCTGGGGGCGAGGTACAATGAGCAGTTCTTC
CDR3: CASSTFTVLGARYNEQFF

size: -
D: TRBD1
J: TRBJ2-2
V: TRBV19
DNA: TGTGCCAGTAGTACACTCAGGGGGCAGGCTGTCGGGGAGCTGTTTTTT
CDR3: CASSTLRGQAVGELFF

size: -
D: -
J: TRBJ2-2
V: TRBV6-1
DNA: TGTGCCAGCAGTGTGAAGGTAGTCACCGGGGAGCTGTTTTTT
CDR3: CASSVKVVTGELFF

size: -
D: -
J: TRBJ2-5
V: TRBV4-3
DNA: TGCGCCAGCAGCCTGACCGGGACAAAAGAGACCCAGTACTTC
CDR3: CASSLTGTKETQYF

size: -
D: TRBD2
J: TRBJ2-5
V: TRBV7-8
DNA: TGTGCCAGCAGCGCGGAAAGGACTAGCGGGAGACAAAACCAAGAGACCCAGTACTTC
CDR3: CASSAERTSGRQNQETQYF